This passage covers 18 T cell receptor beta chains from one sample sequenced in a study of a mutant IDH1 vaccine in newly diagnosed glioma. As for time point: week 5, during vaccination. Each dose of the vaccine consisted of 300 ug of mutant IDH1 20-mer peptide, with topical imiquimod. Clones were read by immunoSEQ multiplex PCR, and TCRdb kept only the in-frame ones, dropping some. The sample lists 50,000 to 60,000 clones, about 77% occurring once. Their antigens are not known. Sequenced material: PBMCs, taken from a glioma patient whose treatment included an IDH1 peptide vaccine. The receptors come from a man aged 45 to 65 with glioma.

The chain employs TRBV29-1 and TRBJ2-7; TRBD2 is a possible D gene (5 bases). Trimming stripped 6 bases from V and 1 base from J, with 10 bases between. Germline assignment: CDR1 SQVTM and CDR2 ANQGSEA. The CDR3 totals 12 residues. Written as DNA, the CDR3 is TGCAGCGTCCGGACTCTATCCTACGAGCAGTACTTC. Amino acids: CSVRTLSYEQYF.

This clone was observed a few times. The chain links TRBV6-5 to TRBJ1-2; no reliable D call. Germline V lookup: CDR1 MNHEY, CDR2 SVGAGI. The CDR3 runs to 13 residues. V shed 6 bases and J shed 8 bases, with 16 bases lying between them. CDR3 loop: CASSLRVTGGYTF. CDR3 coding DNA: TGTGCCAGCAGCCTTCGCGTGACCGGGGGCTACACCTTC.

This CDR3 reads CASSLASGGASEQFF. The CDR3 DNA follows: TGTGCCAGCAGCCTCGCGAGCGGGGGGGCAAGTGAGCAGTTCTTC. The chain joins TRBV7-2 to TRBJ2-1; 10 nucleotides align to TRBD2. The V gene's germline CDR1 is SGHTA and CDR2 FQGNSA. This CDR3 comprises 15 residues. V was pared by 5 bases and J by 9 bases, with 10 bases of the junction left unmatched. Based on the CDR3 plus reference TRBV7-2 and TRBJ2-1, the full variable domain is GAGVSQSPSNKVTEKGKDVELRCDPISGHTALYWYRQSLGQGLEFLIYFQGNSAPDKSGLPSDRFSAERTGGSVSTLTIQRTQQEDSAVYLCASSLASGGASEQFFGPGTRLTVL.

CDR3 in DNA: TGCGCCAGCAGCCAAGATCTAGCCAGGCAGTTCTTC. It codes for CASSQDLARQFF. This chain uses TRBV4-1 with TRBJ2-1; D possibly corresponds to TRBD2 (5 bases). Trimming removed 0 bases at V and 12 bases at J, with 9 bases between. There are 12 residues in the CDR3. Per germline, CDR1 MGHRA and CDR2 YSYEKL.

This chain connects TRBV5-1 to TRBJ2-1; 11 bases map to TRBD2. The CDR3 is 19 residues long. V lost 3 bases, J lost 6 bases, and 17 bases stayed unmatched. CDR1 SGHRS and CDR2 YFSETQ come from the germline V gene. The CDR3 is CASSSHIGTSGARGNEQFF. As DNA, the CDR3 is TGCGCCAGCAGCTCCCATATCGGGACTAGCGGCGCCAGAGGCAATGAGCAGTTCTTC. Based on the CDR3 plus reference TRBV5-1 and TRBJ2-1, the full variable domain is KAGVTQTPRYLIKTRGQQVTLSCSPISGHRSVSWYQQTPGQGLQFLFEYFSETQRNKGNFPGRFSGRQFSNSRSEMNVSTLELGDSALYLCASSSHIGTSGARGNEQFFGPGTRLTVL.

The rearrangement joins TRBV7-9 to TRBJ2-3, with no clear D. The CDR3 runs to 12 residues. Germline CDR1 reads SEHNR; CDR2 reads FQNEAQ (reference sequence). Deletions cut 5 bases from V and 7 bases from J, with 10 bases between. CDR3 DNA: TGTGCCAGCAGCGGGGATATGAATACGCAGTATTTT. Translation gives CASSGDMNTQYF.

The chain joins TRBV6-6 to TRBJ1-5, with D possibly being TRBD1 (5 bases). Trimming pared 5 bases from V and 11 bases from J, leaving 16 bases between. Germline values: CDR1 MNHNY, CDR2 SVGAGI (reference sequence). This CDR3 is built from 13 residues. CDR3 region: CASSTGTQVSQHF. CDR3 nucleotide sequence: TGTGCCAGCAGTACCGGGACCCAAGTGTCCCAGCATTTT.

This chain joins TRBV10-3 and TRBJ2-1; TRBD1 matches 8 bases. Germline values: CDR1 ENHRY, CDR2 SYGVKD. The CDR3 runs to 13 residues. Trimming removed 10 bases from V and 5 bases from J; junction bases left unmatched: 7. CDR3 sequence reads: CATTGQGDNEQFF. CDR3 nucleotides: TGTGCCACCACCGGACAGGGAGACAATGAGCAGTTCTTC.

J is TRBJ1-3 and V is TRBV29-1; no firm D call. The CDR3 has 18 residues. The ends were cut back, 3 bases at V and 0 bases at J, with 21 bases in the middle. Germline CDR1 SQVTM, CDR2 ANQGSEA. The CDR3 DNA reads as TGCAGCGTTGAGGACTCCGAGGTGTCTACGCACTCTGGAAACACCATATATTTT. It encodes CSVEDSEVSTHSGNTIYF. The complete variable domain, with remaining parts taken from reference TRBV29-1 and TRBJ1-3, reads SAVISQKPSRDICQRGTSLTIQCQVDSQVTMMFWYRQQPGQSLTLIATANQGSEATYESGFVIDKFPISRPNLTFSTLTVSNMSPEDSSIYLCSVEDSEVSTHSGNTIYFGEGSWLTVV.

This sequence joins TRBV28 and TRBJ1-1; weak D call: TRBD1 (6 bases). The CDR3 is 16 residues long. V lost 2 bases and J lost 0, with 13 bases in between. Germline assignment: CDR1 MDHEN and CDR2 SYDVKM. The CDR3 sequence: CASSLMTGEVNTEAFF. CDR3 in DNA: TGTGCCAGCAGTTTAATGACAGGCGAGGTGAACACTGAAGCTTTCTTT. Full variable domain (remainder filled in from reference TRBV28 and TRBJ1-1): DVKVTQSSRYLVKRTGEKVFLECVQDMDHENMFWYRQDPGLGLRLIYFSYDVKMKEKGDIPEGYSVSREKKERFSLILESASTNQTSMYLCASSLMTGEVNTEAFFGQGTRLTVV.

This clone showed up just a few times. The rearrangement uses TRBV5-1 and TRBJ2-3; the D call may be TRBD1 or TRBD2 (5 bases each). CDR1 is SGHRS and CDR2 is YFSETQ in the germline V gene. The CDR3 sequence is 14 residues long. The V end lost 6 bases, the J end lost 1 base, and 12 bases lay between the germline ends. The CDR3 here is CASTRGDGTDTQYF. In DNA form, the CDR3 reads TGCGCCAGCACCAGAGGGGACGGCACAGATACGCAGTATTTT. The full variable domain, rest sourced from reference TRBV5-1 and TRBJ2-3, is KAGVTQTPRYLIKTRGQQVTLSCSPISGHRSVSWYQQTPGQGLQFLFEYFSETQRNKGNFPGRFSGRQFSNSRSEMNVSTLELGDSALYLCASTRGDGTDTQYFGPGTRLTVL.

This clone was observed a single time. This chain joins TRBV5-6 and TRBJ1-5; perhaps TRBD1 as D (5 bases). V lost 6 bases and J 2 bases, leaving 24 bases between the germline ends. Germline CDR1 reads SGHDT; CDR2 reads YYEEEE. The CDR3 contains 18 residues. The CDR3 sequence is CASTQLRSGPMGNQPQHF. The CDR3 nucleotides read TGTGCCAGCACCCAACTCAGGTCAGGGCCGATGGGCAATCAGCCCCAGCATTTT.

This clone appeared a few times. The rearrangement uses TRBV6-5 and TRBJ2-1; tentative D call: TRBD2 (5 bases). V was trimmed by 6 bases and J by 6 bases, leaving 18 bases between them. The CDR3 is made up of 15 amino acids. Germline V gene lookup returns CDR1 MNHEY and CDR2 SVGAGI. The CDR3 nucleotides are TGTGCCAGCAGCCCGACTACGGGGAGCTTCAATGAGCAGTTCTTC. Its translation is CASSPTTGSFNEQFF.

The chain is built from TRBV5-5 and TRBJ2-3; TRBD1 aligns across 11 bases. Germline V gives CDR1 SGHKS, CDR2 YYEKEE (reference sequence). CDR3 length equals 18 residues. Trimming at V came to 3 bases and at J to 4 bases, leaving 13 bases not matched to a gene. This CDR3 reads CASSYYISGTGGADTQYF. In DNA, the CDR3 is TGTGCCAGCAGCTACTACATTTCCGGGACAGGGGGTGCAGATACGCAGTATTTT.

V gene TRBV14 combines with J gene TRBJ2-4; no clear D. V was pared by 8 bases and J by 7 bases, with 15 bases between. There are 13 residues in the CDR3. Per the germline V gene, CDR1 is SGHDN and CDR2 is FVKESK. The CDR3 DNA reads as TGTGCCAGCGCCCCGTTGAAAGGCAACATTCAGTACTTC. Translation gives CASAPLKGNIQYF. The variable domain in full, completed from reference TRBV14 and TRBJ2-4, reads EAGVTQFPSHSVIEKGQTVTLRCDPISGHDNLYWYRRVMGKEIKFLLHFVKESKQDESGMPNNRFLAERTGGTYSTLKVQPAELEDSGVYFCASAPLKGNIQYFGAGTRLSVL.

The V call is TRBV30, the J call TRBJ1-2, with TRBD1 matching 9 bases. CDR1 is GTSNPN, CDR2 SVGIG, per germline (reference sequence). The CDR3 runs 13 residues. Germline trimming cut 3 bases from V and 7 bases from J; bases unmatched to any gene: 6. The CDR3 spells CAWSSGTGTGYTF. CDR3 nucleotides: TGTGCCTGGAGCTCCGGGACAGGGACTGGCTACACCTTC.

This sequence joins TRBV7-3 and TRBJ1-1; D ambiguous. V was pared by 4 bases and J by 4 bases, with 7 bases between. The germline CDR1 and CDR2 sequences are SGHTA and FQGTGA. The CDR3 length is 12 residues. This chain's CDR3 is CASSSPGTEAFF. CDR3 in DNA: TGTGCCAGCAGCTCCCCGGGCACTGAAGCTTTCTTT.

This clone was counted only a few times. The chain couples TRBV27 to TRBJ1-5, with D possibly TRBD1 on 5 matching bases. V gave up 5 bases and J gave up 5 bases, with 10 bases separating them. CDR1 and CDR2 (germline): MNHEY, SMNVEV (reference sequence). The CDR3 extends over 13 amino acids. DNA for the CDR3: TGTGCCAGCAGTACCGGGGCCTATCAGCCCCAGCATTTT. As protein: CASSTGAYQPQHF.